The subject of this entry is one TCR beta chain. Its specificity is not known. The sample is drawn from a study of cytomegalovirus exposure and HLA in healthy donors. The study's findings and limits: The listing of 150 to 200 TCR beta chains classed them as cytomegalovirus-associated. Researchers reported from a later analysis that most CMV-associated TCR beta chains appeared HLA-restricted. Per a later analysis, HLA-associated TCR beta chains showed more clonal expansion than other, equally common TCR beta chains.

Germline-derived CDR1 and CDR2 are SGHRS and YFSETQ. Between the trimmed V and J ends, which lost 0 bases and 6 bases, there was a span of 7 bases. There are 12 residues in the CDR3. A multiplex PCR was run with 60 Vbeta primers and 13 Jbeta primers. Assay: immunoSEQ multiplex PCR; the TCRdb copy retains only in-frame clones and omits some. The data show roughly 30,000 clones, and the top ten clones hold less than 3.5%. The sequence came from a woman in her forties in good health and CMV-seropositive. The V gene is TRBV5-1, the J gene TRBJ2-7; the D is unclear. The sequenced sample consisted of PBMCs. The CDR3 nucleotides read TGCGCCAGCAGCTTGGGGCTAGGCGAGCAGTACTTC. Translating it yields CASSLGLGEQYF.